The 23 T cell receptor beta chains listed next were all sequenced from one sample in a study of T cells in Graves' hyperthyroidism and ophthalmopathy. Researchers amplified the TCR beta CDR3 regions from RNA transcripts. A first-round RT-PCR of the TCR CDR3 used the HTBI primer set. TCRdb re-analysed the multiplex PCR reads in MiXCR, keeping a single row per CDR3 protein. The sample lists about 500,000 distinct CDR3 sequences, roughly a sixth seen once, with about 31% in the top ten. Sequenced material: blood. All receptors derive from a woman in her twenties or thirties with Graves' ophthalmopathy.

The chain links TRBV4-2 to TRBJ1-4, with D maybe TRBD1 (6 bases). This CDR3 has 12 residues. Germline V CDR1 and CDR2: LGHNA, YNFKEQ. V lost 4 bases to trimming and J lost 7 bases, with 7 bases between them. In DNA, the CDR3 is TGTGCCAGCAGCCCAGGGGTTGAAAAACTGTTTTTT. Translating it yields CASSPGVEKLFF.

In this sample, this clonotype turned up many times. Relative to the germline gene, one junction end is altered; a read error may explain this. The rearrangement joins TRBV28 to TRBJ2-7; D could derive from TRBD1 or TRBD2 (6 bases each). Germline V gives CDR1 MDHEN, CDR2 SYDVKM. The CDR3 sequence is 15 residues long. The CDR3 loop reads CANSLPGARSYEQYF. In nucleotides, the CDR3 is TGTGCCAACAGTTTACCGGGGGCCCGCTCCTACGAGCAGTACTTC.

The sample holds a few counts of this clonotype. This rearrangement joins TRBV28 to TRBJ2-1; 9 bases line up with TRBD2. From germline, CDR1 is MDHEN and CDR2 SYDVKM. The CDR3 spans 14 residues. Unmatched junction bases numbered 4, after V lost 4 bases and J lost 6 bases. CDR3 residues: CASSSVAGVNEQFF. CDR3 sequence (DNA): TGTGCCAGCAGTTCCGTAGCGGGGGTCAATGAGCAGTTCTTC.

This sequence joins TRBV6-5 and TRBJ2-3; 7 nucleotides match TRBD1. Germline V gives CDR1 MNHEY, CDR2 SVGAGI. V shed 0 bases and J 5 bases; nucleotides not matched to a gene: 2. The CDR3 sequence is 14 residues long. The CDR3 reads CASSYSTGRDTQYF. Here the CDR3 DNA reads TGTGCCAGCAGTTACTCGACAGGGAGAGATACGCAGTATTTT.

The chain uses TRBV7-9 and TRBJ2-1, with TRBD2 matching 12 bases. The junction had 5 bases not matched to a gene; V was cut back by 5 bases and J by 3 bases. The CDR3 extends over 16 amino acids. In germline, CDR1 is SEHNR, CDR2 FQNEAQ (reference sequence). CDR3 nucleotide sequence: TGTGCCAGCAGCCCTAGACTAGCGGGAGTCTACAATGAGCAGTTCTTC. Amino acids: CASSPRLAGVYNEQFF.

In its sample, this clonotype was seen many times. J is TRBJ2-5 and V is TRBV6-1; 7 bases match TRBD2. The CDR3 consists of 16 residues. Germline V gives CDR1 MNHNS, CDR2 SASEGT. Unmatched junction bases numbered 16, after V lost 7 bases and J lost 5 bases. CDR3 protein: CASNWSSGQDWETQYF. In nucleotides, the CDR3 is TGTGCCAGCAATTGGAGTAGCGGGCAGGATTGGGAGACCCAGTACTTC.

This clonotype came up many times. The rearrangement joins TRBV5-8 to TRBJ2-2; TRBD2 is a possible D gene (7 bases). V lost 4 bases and J 4 bases, leaving 17 bases between the germline ends. The CDR3 is 16 residues long. Germline V gives CDR1 SGHTS, CDR2 YDEGEE. This CDR3 is CASSDRGGGGTGELFF. In DNA, the CDR3 is TGTGCCAGCAGCGATCGGGGCGGGGGCGGCACCGGGGAGCTGTTTTTT.

This clonotype was seen ten or more times. V and J are TRBV30 and TRBJ2-5, with TRBD2 matching 12 bases. V was clipped by 0 bases and J by 3 bases; unmatched bases: 2. This CDR3 is built from 15 residues. From germline, CDR1 is GTSNPN and CDR2 SVGIG (reference sequence). The CDR3: CAWSVASGREETQYF. CDR3 DNA sequence: TGTGCCTGGAGTGTAGCTAGCGGGAGGGAAGAGACCCAGTACTTC.

The table lists this clonotype with many counts. The chain uses TRBV12-3 or TRBV12-4 and TRBJ2-1; TRBD2 matches 10 bases. With 4 bases clipped from V and 6 bases from J, the junction kept 15 bases outside the gene matches. CDR3 length: 18 residues. CDR3 coding DNA: TGTGCCAGCAGTTCATCTAGCGGGAGATTGGGTGGGCGCAATGAGCAGTTCTTC. Amino acids: CASSSSSGRLGGRNEQFF.

In this sample, this clonotype turned up many times. This chain uses TRBV6-1 with TRBJ1-1, with D possibly being TRBD1 (6 bases). Germline lookup yields CDR1 MNHNS and CDR2 SASEGT. V shed 7 bases and J shed 1 base, with 16 bases lying between them. The CDR3 has 15 amino acids. The CDR3 protein is CASIGRRTANTEAFF. The CDR3 nucleotides are TGTGCCAGCATCGGGCGGAGGACAGCGAACACTGAAGCTTTCTTT.

V gene TRBV5-6 combines with J gene TRBJ2-7; a possible D gene is TRBD2 (6 bases). Germline V gene sequence: CDR1 SGHDT, CDR2 YYEEEE. The ends were cut back, 4 bases at V and 2 bases at J, with 16 bases in the middle. This CDR3 is 15 amino acids long. CDR3 loop: CASSRRDPPPYEQYF. As DNA, the CDR3 is TGTGCCAGCAGCCGGCGGGACCCTCCGCCCTACGAGCAGTACTTC.

The chain uses TRBV14 and TRBJ2-1; possibly TRBD1 for D (6 bases). Germline assignment: CDR1 SGHDN and CDR2 FVKESK. The length of the CDR3 is 18 residues. Trimming shortened V by 0 bases and J by 2 bases, and 17 bases separated the two germline ends. The CDR3 nucleotides read TGTGCCAGCAGCCAAGATTTGCTAGGGACAACGACCTACAATGAGCAGTTCTTC. It yields the protein CASSQDLLGTTTYNEQFF.

This clonotype was seen repeatedly, ten times or more. The genes are TRBV20-1 and TRBJ1-2; D is perhaps TRBD1 (5 bases). V was cut by 7 bases and J by 3 bases, with 12 bases left in between. The CDR3 spans 12 residues. The germline V gene has CDR1 DFQATT and CDR2 SNEGSKA (reference sequence). CDR3 sequence: CSVRRQHYGYTF. CDR3 sequence (DNA): TGCAGTGTAAGGAGACAGCACTATGGCTACACCTTC.

Many counts were recorded for this clonotype. The chain combines TRBV7-2 with TRBJ2-3, with D possibly matching TRBD2 (5 bases). V was pared by 5 bases and J by 6 bases, with 18 bases between. Germline loops: CDR1 SGHTA, CDR2 FQGNSA. This CDR3 comprises 15 residues. CDR3 residues: CASSVNPAAWDTQYF. CDR3 bases: TGTGCCAGCAGCGTCAACCCAGCGGCGTGGGATACGCAGTATTTT.

The V and J genes are TRBV6-2 or TRBV6-3 and TRBJ2-3; D is ambiguous. The CDR3 loop spans 11 amino acids. The V gene lost 5 bases and the J gene lost 6 bases, with 6 bases spanning the gap. The germline gives CDR1 MNHEY, CDR2 SVGEGT. CDR3 DNA: TGTGCCAGCAGTAATGGGGATACGCAGTATTTT. This codes for CASSNGDTQYF.

In its sample, this clonotype was seen many times. V is TRBV7-2 and J is TRBJ1-2, with TRBD1 matching over 8 bases. Germline loops: CDR1 SGHTA, CDR2 FQGNSA. With 5 bases clipped from V and 5 bases from J, the junction kept 4 bases outside the gene matches. This CDR3 has 13 residues. The CDR3 reads CASSDDRGYGYTF. The CDR3 nucleotides are TGTGCCAGCAGCGACGACAGGGGTTATGGCTACACCTTC.

For this clonotype: A much larger clone differs from this one at a single base, so this may be a read error. As DNA, the CDR3 is TGTGCCAGCGGTGAAGAGGGCAGGGGCACTGAAGCTTTCTTT. Translated: CASGEEGRGTEAFF. V is TRBV2 and J is TRBJ1-1; possible D gene TRBD1, 6 bases. Germline CDR1 and CDR2: SNHLY and FYNNEI. This CDR3 region has 14 residues.

This clonotype was counted only a few times. The chain uses TRBV14 and TRBJ2-3; 8 positions agree with TRBD1. CDR3 size: 15 residues. V gave up 5 bases and J gave up 9 bases; unmatched junction bases: 13. Germline CDR1 and CDR2: SGHDN and FVKESK. The CDR3 bases are TGTGCCAGCAGCGCACCCGGGACAGGAGCGCGCACGCAGTATTTT. Protein: CASSAPGTGARTQYF. Supplemented by reference TRBV14 and TRBJ2-3, the full variable domain reads EAGVTQFPSHSVIEKGQTVTLRCDPISGHDNLYWYRRVMGKEIKFLLHFVKESKQDESGMPNNRFLAERTGGTYSTLKVQPAELEDSGVYFCASSAPGTGARTQYFGPGTRLTVL.

This clonotype was detected many times. The J gene is TRBJ2-7, the V gene TRBV4-1; TRBD2 agrees at 14 bases. CDR1 is MGHRA, CDR2 YSYEKL, per germline. The CDR3 length is 18 residues. V shed 0 bases, J shed 6 bases, and the junction held 10 bases outside the gene matches. In DNA, the CDR3 is TGCGCCAGCAGCCAAGAGTCACCGAGGACTAGCGGGAGGCGCGAGCAGTACTTC. Translation: CASSQESPRTSGRREQYF.

In this sample, this clonotype turned up many times. The rearrangement links TRBV12-3 or TRBV12-4 to TRBJ1-3, with D unresolved. The CDR3 runs to 12 residues. Trimming shortened V by 6 bases and J by 4 bases, and 7 bases separated the two germline ends. In DNA, the CDR3 is TGTGCCAGCAGCCAACAGGGAAACACCATATATTTT. Translated: CASSQQGNTIYF.

The table lists this clonotype with a few counts. The rearrangement uses TRBV4-3 and TRBJ1-3; D gene unclear. V lost 0 bases and J 3 bases, leaving 3 bases between the germline ends. The CDR3 extends over 13 amino acids. Germline V gene lookup returns CDR1 LGHNA and CDR2 YSLEER. The CDR3 DNA is TGCGCCAGCAGCCAAGATGTTGGAAACACCATATATTTT. Protein sequence: CASSQDVGNTIYF.

Worth noting for this clonotype: A single base separates this from a much larger clone, so it may be a read error. This sequence joins TRBV13 and TRBJ2-7; 8 nucleotides match TRBD1. The CDR3 extends over 15 amino acids. Trimming at V came to 4 bases and at J to 4 bases, leaving 9 bases not matched to a gene. Germline-derived CDR1 and CDR2 are PRHDT and FYEKMQ (reference sequence). CDR3 protein: CASSSQGASDYEQYF. CDR3 coding DNA: TGTGCCAGCAGCTCCCAGGGGGCTAGCGATTACGAGCAGTACTTC.

In this sample, this clonotype turned up many times. The rearrangement uses TRBV7-3 and TRBJ2-3, with D possibly being TRBD1 (6 bases). The CDR3 has 15 amino acids. V was shortened by 5 bases and J by 5 bases, with 17 bases between the two germline ends. Germline CDR1 reads SGHTA; CDR2 reads FQGTGA. CDR3 protein: CASSAPGTSQDTQYF. CDR3 nucleotides: TGTGCCAGCAGCGCTCCCGGGACATCGCAAGATACGCAGTATTTT.